The present TCR beta chain was sequenced within a study of cytomegalovirus exposure and HLA in healthy donors. Broader study findings: For cytomegalovirus status, the classifier reportedly gave diagnoses with high specificity and sensitivity.

Turning to this clone: Its antigen is unidentified.

Using immunoSEQ multiplex PCR, the repertoire was profiled, and TCRdb retains in-frame clones only, with some absent. The table lists more than 200,000 clones, 80% to 95% of them singletons, with approximately 3% in the top ten. Material for sequencing was PBMCs. The sequence was collected from a woman under 40 in good health and CMV-seronegative.

As DNA, the CDR3 is TGTGCCAGCAGAACTGTTTTCGGGACTAGACAAAACGAGCAGTACTTC. Its protein is CASRTVFGTRQNEQYF. The chain joins TRBV28 to TRBJ2-7; 8 nucleotides agree with TRBD2. The V and J ends lost 6 bases and 5 bases, in that order; junction bases with no gene match: 15. Germline CDR1 is MDHEN and CDR2 is SYDVKM. The CDR3 contains 16 residues. The full variable domain, rest sourced from reference TRBV28 and TRBJ2-7, is DVKVTQSSRYLVKRTGEKVFLECVQDMDHENMFWYRQDPGLGLRLIYFSYDVKMKEKGDIPEGYSVSREKKERFSLILESASTNQTSMYLCASRTVFGTRQNEQYFGPGTRLTVT.